Listed here are 20 T cell receptor beta chains from one sample, sequenced in a study of blood T cell repertoires in COVID-19. Generated by immunoSEQ multiplex PCR, the TCRdb table keeps only in-frame clones and is missing some. This table has more than 200,000 clones, about 88% appearing once. The sequencing input was peripheral blood. The receptors here all came from a woman in her sixties or seventies with COVID-19, enrolled during active disease.

The chain employs TRBV19 and TRBJ1-4, with 8 bases identical to TRBD1. The J segment lost 7 bases and the V segment lost 5 bases, leaving 9 bases of the junction unmatched. The CDR3 runs 15 residues. CDR1 and CDR2 (germline): LNHDA, SQIVND (reference sequence). The CDR3 region is CASSPPARGPEKLFF. The DNA of the CDR3 is TGTGCCAGTAGTCCCCCCGCCAGGGGGCCTGAAAAACTGTTTTTT.

A single count supports this clone. This chain uses TRBV30 with TRBJ2-2; D not resolved. The V end lost 2 bases, the J end lost 4 bases, and 11 bases lay between the germline ends. The CDR3 has 14 residues. The germline V gene encodes CDR1 GTSNPN and CDR2 SVGIG (reference sequence). CDR3 nucleotide sequence: TGTGCCTGGAGTATCACGCGTGGCACCGGGGAGCTGTTTTTT. This encodes CAWSITRGTGELFF.

There are a few counts of this clone. The chain is built from TRBV5-6 and TRBJ2-1; TRBD2 matches at 12 bases. The CDR3 is 16 amino acids. Unmatched junction bases numbered 5, after V lost 5 bases and J lost 2 bases. CDR1 is SGHDT, CDR2 YYEEEE, per germline. In nucleotides, the CDR3 is TGTGCCAGCAGGCGACTAGCGGGGGTTACCTACAATGAGCAGTTCTTC. Translation: CASRRLAGVTYNEQFF.

The V call is TRBV5-6, the J call TRBJ1-1; D is unclear. CDR3 length: 11 amino acids. V was shortened by 0 bases and J by 6 bases, with 3 bases between the two germline ends. Germline-derived CDR1 and CDR2 are SGHDT and YYEEEE. The CDR3, as DNA: TGTGCCAGCAGCTTGGGGCCTGAAGCTTTCTTT. Encoded protein: CASSLGPEAFF.

J is TRBJ2-7 and V is TRBV5-4; TRBD1 matches at 12 bases. V lost 4 bases, J lost 5 bases, and 13 bases stayed unmatched. The CDR3 spans 17 residues. The germline V gene encodes CDR1 SGHNT and CDR2 YYREEE (reference sequence). The CDR3 DNA follows: TGTGCCAGCAGCCCCGGGACAGGGGGCTTGAGGGAAAACGAGCAGTACTTC. Its translation is CASSPGTGGLRENEQYF.

V gene TRBV16 combines with J gene TRBJ2-5; no reliable D call. The CDR3 is 12 residues long. V dropped 0 bases and J dropped 5 bases, with 4 bases sitting between them. The germline V gene has CDR1 KGHSY and CDR2 FQNENV. The CDR3 DNA reads TGTGCCAGCAGCCAATCCGGGGAGACCCAGTACTTC. This translates into CASSQSGETQYF.

The chain couples TRBV7-8 to TRBJ2-3, with 8 bases that match TRBD2. V lost 3 bases, J lost 0 bases, and 5 bases stayed unmatched. The germline CDR1 and CDR2 sequences are SGHVS and FQNEAQ. The CDR3 consists of 16 residues. The DNA for the CDR3 is TGTGCCAGCAGCTTCGACTTAGCGGGGAGCACAGATACGCAGTATTTT. Translation: CASSFDLAGSTDTQYF.

The gene calls are TRBV9 and TRBJ2-2, with 8 nucleotides matching TRBD1. Trimming took 0 bases from V and 5 from J; bases not matched to a gene: 3. Germline V gene sequence: CDR1 SGDLS, CDR2 YYNGEE. The CDR3 loop spans 15 amino acids. The CDR3 region has the DNA TGTGCCAGCAGCGTAGACAGGACAGGGACCGGGGAGCTGTTTTTT. It encodes CASSVDRTGTGELFF.

The chain employs TRBV5-1 and TRBJ1-6; no clear D. Germline loops: CDR1 SGHRS, CDR2 YFSETQ. V gave up 2 bases and J gave up 5 bases, with 11 bases separating them. The CDR3 has 15 residues. CDR3 nucleotides: TGCGCCAGCAGCTTCGGGGTAGAAAATAATTCACCCCTCCACTTT. It translates to CASSFGVENNSPLHF.

The CDR3 loop reads CASSTWTGGTGELFF. The CDR3 nucleotides read TGTGCCAGTAGTACATGGACAGGGGGGACCGGGGAGCTGTTTTTT. The rearrangement uses TRBV19 and TRBJ2-2; 10 bases map to TRBD1. Germline lookup yields CDR1 LNHDA and CDR2 SQIVND (reference sequence). V dropped 4 bases and J dropped 5; count of bases not matched to a gene: 4. The CDR3 is 15 amino acids.

This chain uses TRBV29-1 with TRBJ2-5, with D maybe TRBD2 (5 bases). The CDR3 has 12 residues. Trimming shortened V by 7 bases and J by 4 bases, and 13 bases separated the two germline ends. Per the germline V gene, CDR1 is SQVTM and CDR2 is ANQGSEA. CDR3 in DNA: TGCAGCGGCGAAGCGGTCGGAGAGACCCAGTACTTC. Translated: CSGEAVGETQYF.

The chain employs TRBV28 and TRBJ1-1, with a tentative D call TRBD1 (6 bases). This CDR3 comprises 15 residues. Between the trimmed V and J ends, which lost 5 bases and 5 bases, there was a span of 18 bases. Germline assignment: CDR1 MDHEN and CDR2 SYDVKM. CDR3 amino acids: CASSQHRVRRTEAFF. The CDR3 DNA reads TGTGCCAGCAGTCAACACAGGGTTCGGAGAACTGAAGCTTTCTTT.

The rearrangement uses TRBV9 and TRBJ2-7; D is possibly TRBD2 (5 bases). CDR3 length equals 14 residues. The germline V gene encodes CDR1 SGDLS and CDR2 YYNGEE. Trimming stripped 4 bases from V and 4 bases from J, with 15 bases between. The CDR3 region is CASSPEARLYEQYF. CDR3 DNA: TGTGCCAGCAGCCCGGAGGCGAGGCTGTACGAGCAGTACTTC.

The rearrangement links TRBV4-1 to TRBJ2-1; no clear D. Germline V gene lookup returns CDR1 MGHRA and CDR2 YSYEKL. CDR3 length equals 16 residues. V was clipped by 0 bases and J by 0 bases, with 9 bases between them. In nucleotides, the CDR3 is TGCGCCAGCAGCCAAGATTTGCGGTCCTCCTACAATGAGCAGTTCTTC. Protein product: CASSQDLRSSYNEQFF.

The V call is TRBV2, the J call TRBJ1-2; D is ambiguous. CDR3 length: 16 amino acids. Germline CDR1 and CDR2: SNHLY and FYNNEI. The V end was cut by 4 bases, the J end by 1 base, with 16 bases between. CDR3 amino acids: CASSGRHNSNNYGYTF. The CDR3, as DNA: TGTGCCAGCAGTGGTCGACACAATTCGAATAACTATGGCTACACCTTC.

The gene calls are TRBV7-8 and TRBJ1-6; a weak D match, TRBD1 (5 bases). CDR3 length: 14 amino acids. Trimming stripped 0 bases from V and 14 bases from J, with 14 bases between. The germline gives CDR1 SGHVS, CDR2 FQNEAQ. The CDR3 here is CASSLARGRAALHF. CDR3 DNA sequence: TGTGCCAGCAGCTTAGCGCGGGGGAGGGCGGCCCTCCACTTT.

This chain links TRBV19 with TRBJ2-1; D possibly corresponds to TRBD2 (5 bases). Trimming left V 5 bases short and J 0 bases short, with 20 bases between. CDR1 and CDR2 from the germline V gene are LNHDA and SQIVND (reference sequence). This CDR3 is 18 amino acids long. The CDR3 DNA follows: TGTGCCAGTAGTGTCCAGGAGGCAATAACGAGCTCCTACAATGAGCAGTTCTTC. Translated: CASSVQEAITSSYNEQFF.

DNA of the CDR3: TGTGCCAGCCTCCGGGACATCCAAGAGACCCAGTACTTC. Amino acid sequence: CASLRDIQETQYF. This chain connects TRBV2 to TRBJ2-5; D perhaps matches TRBD1 (6 bases). CDR3 length: 13 amino acids. Germline-derived CDR1 and CDR2 are SNHLY and FYNNEI. V gave up 8 bases and J gave up 1 base, with 11 bases separating them. The full variable domain, its missing parts supplied by reference TRBV2 and TRBJ2-5, is EPEVTQTPSHQVTQMGQEVILRCVPISNHLYFYWYRQILGQKVEFLVSFYNNEISEKSEIFDDQFSVERPDGSNFTLKIRSTKLEDSAMYFCASLRDIQETQYFGPGTRLLVL.

CDR3 nucleotides: TGTGCCAGCTCACCTCACAGCTCTGGAAACACCATATATTTT. Translated: CASSPHSSGNTIYF. The chain joins TRBV18 to TRBJ1-3; D is ambiguous. The ends were cut back, 3 bases at V and 0 bases at J, with 6 bases in the middle. The CDR3 consists of 14 residues. CDR1 and CDR2 (germline): KGHSH, LQKENI.

The chain couples TRBV27 to TRBJ2-1; 9 bases agree with TRBD2. Germline assignment: CDR1 MNHEY and CDR2 SMNVEV (reference sequence). V gave up 11 bases and J gave up 12 bases; unmatched junction bases: 26. The CDR3 has 17 residues. Here the CDR3 reads CAGKTGVAGVMIYGQFF. CDR3 nucleotides: TGTGCCGGGAAAACTGGGGTAGCGGGAGTAATGATCTATGGGCAGTTCTTC.